These T cell receptor beta chains were read from a single sample in a study of post-analysis software for immune sequencing data. TCRdb re-called the PCR reads with MiXCR, one entry per CDR3 protein. The repertoire holds under 200,000 distinct CDR3 sequences, 36% seen once, with 28% in the top ten. Sample: blood, taken after autologous hematopoietic stem cell transplantation. All receptors derive from a girl aged 10-17 years with multiple sclerosis. Both conserved end residues are part of each CDR3. The D gene is left open where the match is weak. Clone size appears in some rows only: once, few, many, or a class for an expanded clone.

size: -; D: TRBD1; J: TRBJ1-5; V: TRBV9; CDR3: CASSVDGTDDQPQHF; DNA: TGTGCCAGCAGCGTAGACGGGACAGATGATCAGCCCCAGCATTTT
size: few; D: TRBD2; J: TRBJ2-5; V: TRBV28; CDR3: CASSLTSRQETQYF; DNA: TGTGCCAGCAGTTTGACTAGCCGCCAAGAGACCCAGTACTTC
size: -; D: TRBD2; J: TRBJ2-3; V: TRBV7-9; CDR3: CASSSLAVSTDTQYF; DNA: TGTGCCAGCAGCTCTCTAGCGGTTAGCACAGATACGCAGTATTTT
size: -; D: TRBD2; J: TRBJ2-7; V: TRBV6-5; CDR3: CASKGAGGISYEQYF; DNA: TGTGCCAGCAAAGGGGCGGGAGGCATCTCCTACGAGCAGTACTTC
size: few; D: -; J: TRBJ1-5; V: TRBV27; CDR3: CASPQAREVRNQPQHF; DNA: TGTGCCAGCCCCCAGGCCCGGGAGGTACGCAATCAGCCCCAGCATTTT
size: few; D: -; J: TRBJ2-3; V: TRBV20-1; CDR3: CSARTSITDTQYF; DNA: TGCAGTGCTAGAACTAGTATCACAGATACGCAGTATTTT
size: few; D: TRBD1; J: TRBJ1-2; V: TRBV10-3; CDR3: CAIRGQSYGYTF; DNA: TGTGCCATCAGGGGACAGTCCTATGGCTACACCTTC
size: -; D: -; J: TRBJ2-1; V: TRBV3-1; CDR3: CASSQGAVSYEQFF; DNA: TGTGCCAGCAGCCAAGGGGCAGTCTCCTACGAGCAGTTCTTC
size: -; D: -; J: TRBJ1-1; V: TRBV21-1; CDR3: CASSRQGAKLDTEAFF; DNA: TGTGCCAGCAGCAGGCAGGGGGCTAAATTGGACACTGAAGCTTTCTTT
size: -; D: TRBD2; J: TRBJ2-5; V: TRBV3-1; CDR3: CASSQVWRTSGRKTQYF; DNA: TGTGCCAGCAGCCAAGTATGGAGGACTAGCGGGAGGAAGACCCAGTACTTC
size: -; D: -; J: TRBJ2-7; V: TRBV28; CDR3: CASTSAAWGPYF; DNA: -
size: -; D: -; J: TRBJ2-7; V: TRBV14; CDR3: CASSQDLRFEQYF; DNA: TGTGCCAGCAGCCAAGATTTGAGGTTCGAGCAGTACTTC
size: few; D: -; J: TRBJ2-7; V: TRBV21-1; CDR3: CASSLGPGCGSLYEQYF; DNA: TGTGCCAGCAGCCTGGGCCCCGGCTGCGGGAGCCTCTACGAGCAGTACTTC
size: few; D: -; J: TRBJ2-7; V: TRBV5-6; CDR3: CASSLGSSDEQYF; DNA: TGTGCCAGCAGCTTGGGGTCAAGTGATGAGCAGTACTTC
size: -; D: -; J: TRBJ1-4; V: TRBV12-3/TRBV12-4; CDR3: CASRRNPNEKLFF; DNA: TGTGCCAGCAGACGTAACCCTAATGAAAAACTGTTTTTT
size: many; D: -; J: TRBJ2-7; V: TRBV20-1; CDR3: CSARDSSDYEQYF; DNA: TGCAGTGCTAGAGACAGCTCCGACTACGAGCAGTACTTC
size: -; D: TRBD2; J: TRBJ2-5; V: TRBV20-1; CDR3: CSARALLAGDRETQYF; DNA: TGCAGTGCTAGAGCCCTACTAGCGGGAGACCGAGAGACCCAGTACTTC
size: -; D: -; J: TRBJ2-3; V: TRBV6-1; CDR3: CASSEFKVSDTDTQYF; DNA: TGTGCCAGCAGTGAATTTAAGGTCAGCGACACAGATACGCAGTATTTT
size: -; D: TRBD2; J: TRBJ2-1; V: TRBV27; CDR3: CASSSTLAGGVNEQFF; DNA: TGTGCCAGCAGTTCCACACTAGCGGGAGGGGTTAATGAGCAGTTCTTC
size: few; D: TRBD2; J: TRBJ2-3; V: TRBV14; CDR3: CASSRLRGTSGSTDTQYF; DNA: TGTGCCAGCAGCCGCTTAAGGGGGACTAGCGGAAGCACAGATACGCAGTATTTT
size: -; D: -; J: TRBJ2-7; V: TRBV6-6; CDR3: CASSSRDFKRDEQYF; DNA: TGTGCCAGCAGTTCCCGGGACTTTAAAAGGGACGAGCAGTACTTC
size: few; D: TRBD2; J: TRBJ2-5; V: TRBV6-5; CDR3: CASSPGLAGVQETQYF; DNA: TGTGCCAGCAGCCCGGGACTAGCGGGAGTGCAAGAGACCCAGTACTTC
size: once; D: -; J: TRBJ2-7; V: TRBV7-2; CDR3: CASGLSRTTYEQYF; DNA: TGTGCCAGCGGCTTATCTAGGACCACCTACGAGCAGTACTTC
size: -; D: TRBD2; J: TRBJ2-1; V: TRBV10-3; CDR3: CAIGEEGLAGNNEQFF; DNA: TGTGCCATCGGTGAGGAGGGGCTAGCGGGTAACAATGAGCAGTTCTTC
size: -; D: -; J: TRBJ2-7; V: TRBV30; CDR3: CAWTPDRSSSYEQYF; DNA: TGTGCCTGGACCCCAGACAGGTCGTCATCCTACGAGCAGTACTTC
size: few; D: -; J: TRBJ2-7; V: TRBV20-1; CDR3: CSAYSYEQYF; DNA: TGCAGTGCTTACAGCTACGAGCAGTACTTC
size: -; D: -; J: TRBJ2-5; V: TRBV29-1; CDR3: CSVEGETQYF; DNA: TGCAGCGTTGAAGGGGAGACCCAGTACTTC
size: -; D: TRBD2; J: TRBJ2-1; V: TRBV12-3/TRBV12-4; CDR3: CASSLVAGTSGSYEQFF; DNA: TGTGCCAGCAGTTTAGTAGCCGGGACTAGCGGGAGCTATGAGCAGTTCTTC
size: few; D: -; J: TRBJ2-1; V: TRBV4-2; CDR3: CASSQDGQGPTHLYNEQFF; DNA: TGTGCCAGCAGCCAAGATGGGCAGGGTCCGACCCATTTGTACAATGAGCAGTTCTTC
size: -; D: TRBD2; J: TRBJ2-3; V: TRBV5-6; CDR3: CASSLDGLAGGPSDTQYF; DNA: TGTGCCAGCAGCTTGGACGGACTAGCGGGAGGGCCCTCAGATACGCAGTATTTT
size: -; D: TRBD1; J: TRBJ2-5; V: TRBV20-1; CDR3: CSEPGAGTGAYEQYF; DNA: TGCAGTGAGCCGGGGGCGGGGACAGGGGCTTATGAGCAGTACTTC